This T cell receptor (beta chain) emerged from a study of post-analysis software for immune sequencing data. Study context: The courses of disease that were included comprised relapsing-remitting, secondary progressive and progressive-relapsing multiple sclerosis. Broader study findings: The authors found that F measure strongly co-clustered same-batch samples. Comparison with controls showed significantly lower normalized Chao1 diversity in multiple sclerosis patients.

The authors incorporated unique molecular identifiers into the TCR beta cDNA libraries. TCRdb processed the PCR reads anew with MiXCR; each CDR3 protein has one entry. The sample includes more than 500,000 distinct CDR3 sequences, around 36% of them seen just once. Details on this clonotype: Its specificity is unknown. Mismatch with germline at one junction end may stem from a read error.

Sample: blood. This TCR came from a girl aged 2 to 17 with multiple sclerosis.

In DNA form, the CDR3 reads TGTGCCAGCAGTTTACCGGGACAGATTAGCAGTCAGCCCCAGCATTTT. It specifies CASSLPGQISSQPQHF. The chain employs TRBV28 and TRBJ1-5; 7 bases map to TRBD1. The CDR3 runs to 16 residues. From germline, CDR1 is MDHEN and CDR2 SYDVKM.